Sequencing of this TCR beta chain was carried out in a study of blood T cell repertoires in COVID-19. The V and J ends lost 0 bases and 6 bases, in that order; junction bases with no gene match: 3. Germline CDR1 SGHRS, CDR2 YFSETQ. CDR3 size: 15 residues. Assay: immunoSEQ multiplex PCR; the TCRdb copy retains only in-frame clones and omits some. The repertoire has just over 250,000 clones, approximately 79% of them found once; the top ten carry 3.5% to 5%. This TCR came from a man aged 25 to 45 with acute COVID-19. The chain employs TRBV5-1 and TRBJ1-6; 7 nucleotides line up with TRBD1. The sample was PBMCs or T cells enriched from blood (not recorded which). The CDR3, as DNA: TGCGCCAGCAGCTTGGAAGGGACAGCTAATTCACCCCTCCACTTT. Translation gives CASSLEGTANSPLHF.